The 9 T cell receptor beta chains below come from one sample, sequenced in a study of T cells in localized non-small cell lung cancer. Clones were sequenced by immunoSEQ multiplex PCR, and TCRdb holds only the in-frame ones, with some missing. In the table there are around 3,000 clones, 25% of which are singletons. The source material was lung tumor tissue, sampled before any cancer treatment. These TCRs come from a male donor older than 55 with stage III lung adenocarcinoma.

The chain carries TRBV15 and TRBJ1-1, with D possibly TRBD1 on 6 matching bases. The CDR3 covers 15 residues. Trimming pared 1 base from V and 7 bases from J, leaving 16 bases between. CDR1 is LNHNV, CDR2 YYDKDF, per germline (reference sequence). The CDR3 region is CATSRGGGGSIEAFF. The CDR3 nucleotides read TGTGCCACCAGCAGAGGGGGGGGCGGGTCCATTGAAGCTTTCTTT.

Only a few counts were recorded for this clone. The chain combines TRBV11-3 with TRBJ2-3; TRBD2 agrees at 12 bases. With 4 bases clipped from V and 2 bases from J, the junction kept 7 bases outside the gene matches. This CDR3 contains 17 residues. From germline, CDR1 is SGHNT and CDR2 YENEEA. The CDR3 reads CASSYRTSGELTDTQYF. The CDR3 DNA reads as TGTGCCAGCAGCTACAGGACTAGCGGGGAGCTCACAGATACGCAGTATTTT.

The table lists this clone with a few counts. V usage is TRBV6-8 and J usage is TRBJ2-1; D gene uncertain. This CDR3 is built from 15 residues. The germline V gene encodes CDR1 MNHGY and CDR2 SAAAGT. V was trimmed by 2 bases and J by 6 bases, leaving 14 bases between them. CDR3 amino acids: CASSYPMMGINEQFF. The CDR3 coding sequence is TGTGCCAGCAGTTACCCCATGATGGGGATCAATGAGCAGTTCTTC.

This clone was detected only a few times. The CDR3 goes on 1 residue after the read ends, and that part is filled in from the germline J gene. The chain joins TRBV6-1 to TRBJ1-5; D is perhaps TRBD1 (6 bases). The V end was cut by 0 bases, the J end by 4 bases, with 7 bases between. This CDR3 has 14 amino acids. Per the germline V gene, CDR1 is MNHNS and CDR2 is SASEGT. CDR3 bases read: TGTGCCAGCAGTGAAGCTAGGGGGAATCAGCCCCAGCAT. Protein sequence: CASSEARGNQPQH. The full-length CDR3 reads as CASSEARGNQPQHF.

The CDR3 is CASSDPDRGADTQYF. CDR3 bases: TGTGCCAGCAGTGATCCTGACAGGGGAGCGGATACGCAGTATTTT. The V call is TRBV25-1, the J call TRBJ2-3, with 8 nucleotides matching TRBD1. V was pared by 3 bases and J by 6 bases, with 8 bases of the junction left unmatched. In germline, CDR1 is MGHDK, CDR2 SYGVNS. The CDR3 extends over 15 amino acids.

This clone was counted between two and nine times. This chain joins TRBV9 and TRBJ2-7; the match to TRBD2 covers 7 bases. CDR3 length: 15 residues. Germline CDR1 is SGDLS and CDR2 is YYNGEE. Germline trimming cut 4 bases from V and 0 bases from J; bases unmatched to any gene: 7. The CDR3 is CASSRSGTSSYEQYF. DNA for the CDR3: TGTGCCAGCAGCCGCAGCGGGACGAGCTCCTACGAGCAGTACTTC. The whole variable domain, filled in from reference TRBV9 and TRBJ2-7, reads DSGVTQTPKHLITATGQRVTLRCSPRSGDLSVYWYQQSLDQGLQFLIQYYNGEERAKGNILERFSAQQFPDLHSELNLSSLELGDSALYFCASSRSGTSSYEQYFGPGTRLTVT.

The chain carries TRBV29-1 and TRBJ2-5; the match to TRBD2 covers 7 bases. With V trimmed by 4 bases and J by 5 bases, 10 bases remained unmatched. Germline V gene sequence: CDR1 SQVTM, CDR2 ANQGSEA. This CDR3 is built from 14 residues. CDR3 amino acids: CSVVPRTSSETQYF. In DNA form, the CDR3 reads TGCAGCGTTGTGCCCCGGACTAGTTCGGAGACCCAGTACTTC.

This clone turned up a few times. V and J are TRBV11-3 and TRBJ2-1, with 7 positions matching TRBD2. Germline assignment: CDR1 SGHNT and CDR2 YENEEA. Unmatched junction bases numbered 12, after V lost 1 base and J lost 6 bases. The CDR3 runs 17 residues. The CDR3 loop reads CASSLGERDYNPNEQFF. CDR3 coding DNA: TGTGCCAGCAGCTTAGGAGAGAGGGACTACAACCCCAATGAGCAGTTCTTC.

V gene TRBV5-1 combines with J gene TRBJ1-3, with D perhaps matching TRBD1 (6 bases). V was pared by 4 bases and J by 0 bases, with 14 bases between. Germline lookup yields CDR1 SGHRS and CDR2 YFSETQ. This CDR3 contains 16 residues. The CDR3 reads CASSPFDRSSGNTIYF. The CDR3 DNA reads TGCGCCAGCAGCCCTTTCGACAGGAGCTCTGGAAACACCATATATTTT. Complete variable domain (other parts from reference TRBV5-1 and TRBJ1-3): KAGVTQTPRYLIKTRGQQVTLSCSPISGHRSVSWYQQTPGQGLQFLFEYFSETQRNKGNFPGRFSGRQFSNSRSEMNVSTLELGDSALYLCASSPFDRSSGNTIYFGEGSWLTVV.